A selection of T cell receptor beta chains follows, all from one sample in a study of shared clonotypes between healthy human individuals. Repertoires were generated with immunoSEQ multiplex PCR, while TCRdb's copy carries only in-frame clones and drops some. The sample includes roughly 2.1 million clones, about 92% of them seen just once. Source material: naive CD8+ T cells from PBMCs. The source is a young man in good health. Some clones in this sample may be carry-over from other donors' samples. The conserved cysteine and the conserved F or W are not part of the CDR3 here. Part of the rows lack a size; the others show once, few, many or a class for expanded clones.

J gene	clone size	V gene	CDR3 protein
TRBJ1-3	.	TRBV7-9	ASSLGRGNWPGNTIY
.	.	TRBV28	ASSFNGAEQY
TRBJ2-1	.	TRBV4-2	ASSQPFDGGVYNEQF
TRBJ2-7	.	TRBV27	ASSPSGSQEQY
TRBJ2-1	.	TRBV10-3	AIKGTGYYYNEQF
TRBJ1-1	.	TRBV10-3	AIRAGGGTEAF
TRBJ2-7	.	TRBV4-1	ASSQVRGPTYEQY
TRBJ1-4	.	TRBV27	ASSLADRTNEKLF
TRBJ2-3	once	TRBV7-6	ASSLRRESTDTQY
TRBJ1-1	once	TRBV5-6	ASSASSGNTEAF
TRBJ1-1	.	TRBV29-1	SSGQPFMNTEAF
TRBJ2-1	.	TRBV7-6	ASSLGTGGGNEQF
TRBJ2-5	once	TRBV7-9	ASSSTEARDREQRTQY
TRBJ2-2	few	TRBV7-9	ASSLAGRERELF
TRBJ2-7	.	TRBV18	ASSPSAGSYEQY
TRBJ2-5	.	TRBV5-6	ASRRGEETQY
TRBJ1-3	.	TRBV27	ASSLSLRGSGNTIY
TRBJ1-2	.	TRBV27	ASSPLAGENYGYT
TRBJ1-1	.	TRBV4-1	ASSQDRGRGTEAF
TRBJ2-3	.	TRBV27	ASSSTGLAGDTQY
TRBJ2-7	.	TRBV27	ASSLGAPYEQY
TRBJ2-2	.	TRBV2	ASSEGTTNTGELF
TRBJ2-7	once	TRBV28	ASRTTGLYAYEQY
TRBJ1-2	.	TRBV5-6	ASSSGTVYGYT
TRBJ2-1	.	TRBV13	ASSEGLAVPSDEQF
TRBJ1-4	once	TRBV6-1	ASSERGQLEKLF
TRBJ2-2	.	TRBV7-2	ASRTRLAGGAGELF
TRBJ2-1	.	TRBV11-2	ASSFRVAGINNEQF
TRBJ2-1	.	TRBV27	ASSSHRWDEQF
TRBJ1-1	once	TRBV7-9	ASSLGPPGLAF
TRBJ2-7	.	TRBV11-2	ASSFTGTSGRAGNEQY
TRBJ1-2	.	TRBV7-2	ASSFIGNYGYT
TRBJ2-2	.	TRBV5-6	ASSLLNGELF